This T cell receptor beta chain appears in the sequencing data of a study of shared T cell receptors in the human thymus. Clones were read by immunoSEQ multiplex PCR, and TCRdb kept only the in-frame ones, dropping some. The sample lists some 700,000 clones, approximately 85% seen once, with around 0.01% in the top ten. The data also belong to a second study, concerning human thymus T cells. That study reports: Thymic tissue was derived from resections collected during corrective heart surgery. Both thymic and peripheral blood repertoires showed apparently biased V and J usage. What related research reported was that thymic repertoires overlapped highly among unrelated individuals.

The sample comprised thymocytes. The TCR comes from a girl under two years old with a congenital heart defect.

The CDR3 bases are TGCGCCAGCAGCTTGGGTCCCCCTCGAAAACCGGGCTCCAGGGCGGACGAGCAGTACTTC. This sequence encodes CASSLGPPRKPGSRADEQYF. The rearrangement links TRBV5-1 to TRBJ2-7; tentatively, D is TRBD1 (5 bases). V lost 0 bases, J lost 5 bases, and 30 bases lay in between. CDR3 size: 20 residues. In germline, CDR1 is SGHRS, CDR2 YFSETQ.